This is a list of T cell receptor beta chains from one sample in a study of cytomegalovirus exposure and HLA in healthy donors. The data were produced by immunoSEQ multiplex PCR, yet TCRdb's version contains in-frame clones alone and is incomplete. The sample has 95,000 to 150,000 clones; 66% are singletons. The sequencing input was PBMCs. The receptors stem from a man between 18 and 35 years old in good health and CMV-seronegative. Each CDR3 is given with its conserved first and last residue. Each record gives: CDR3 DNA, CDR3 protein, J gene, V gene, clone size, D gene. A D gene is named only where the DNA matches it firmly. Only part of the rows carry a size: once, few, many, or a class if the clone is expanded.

DNA: TGCGCCAGCAGCCAGGAAGGACAGGGGCCTTATCAGCCCCAGCATTTT; CDR3: CASSQEGQGPYQPQHF; J: TRBJ1-5; V: TRBV4-1; size: .; D: TRBD1
DNA: TGTGCCAGCACCTGGGACAGAGCAATGAACACTGAAGCTTTCTTT; CDR3: CASTWDRAMNTEAFF; J: TRBJ1-1; V: TRBV6-1; size: .; D: TRBD1
DNA: TGCAGTGTAGCGGGAGAAGAGACCCAGTACTTC; CDR3: CSVAGEETQYF; J: TRBJ2-5; V: TRBV20-1; size: .; D: TRBD2
DNA: TGTGCCAGCAGCTTGCAGGGGTTTTACGAGCAGTACTTC; CDR3: CASSLQGFYEQYF; J: TRBJ2-7; V: TRBV5-6; size: .; D: .
DNA: TGCAGCGTTGAAGACAGGGGACAGGGTTACGAGCAGTACTTC; CDR3: CSVEDRGQGYEQYF; J: TRBJ2-7; V: TRBV29-1; size: .; D: TRBD1
DNA: TGTGCCAGCACCGCGGGGGTTACTGAAGCTTTCTTT; CDR3: CASTAGVTEAFF; J: TRBJ1-1; V: TRBV28; size: .; D: .
DNA: TGTGCCAGCAGCCTTCCATCGCGTGAGGCTTTCTTT; CDR3: CASSLPSREAFF; J: TRBJ1-1; V: TRBV7-9; size: .; D: .
DNA: TGTGCCAGCAGCTTCTCAGGAAATGGCTACACCTTC; CDR3: CASSFSGNGYTF; J: TRBJ1-2; V: TRBV11-2; size: once; D: .
DNA: TGTGCCATCAGTGAGTCCTCGACAGGGGGAGCCACTTTAGACGGGGAGCTGTTTTTT; CDR3: CAISESSTGGATLDGELFF; J: TRBJ2-2; V: TRBV10-3; size: few; D: TRBD1
DNA: TGTGCCAGCAGTGCGGGACTAGCGGGTTACACAGATACGCAGTATTTT; CDR3: CASSAGLAGYTDTQYF; J: TRBJ2-3; V: TRBV6-1; size: .; D: TRBD2
DNA: TGTGCCAGTAGTAGTTATACCCGGGACAGGCCTCTGGGGGACACTGAAGCTTTCTTT; CDR3: CASSSYTRDRPLGDTEAFF; J: TRBJ1-1; V: TRBV19; size: .; D: TRBD1
DNA: TGCAGCGCTACGACAGGGCGACTATCCGGGGAGCTGTTTTTT; CDR3: CSATTGRLSGELFF; J: TRBJ2-2; V: TRBV29-1; size: few; D: TRBD1
DNA: TGTGCCAGCAGCGCAACTAGCGGTGTATACGAGCAGTACTTC; CDR3: CASSATSGVYEQYF; J: TRBJ2-7; V: TRBV9; size: .; D: TRBD2
DNA: TGTGCCAGCAGAGCGGGACGGTTCGAGCAGTACTTC; CDR3: CASRAGRFEQYF; J: TRBJ2-7; V: TRBV27; size: once; D: TRBD2
DNA: TGTGCCACCAGCAGAGGGGGACAGGGAACTCAGCCCCAGCATTTT; CDR3: CATSRGGQGTQPQHF; J: TRBJ1-5; V: TRBV15; size: .; D: TRBD1
DNA: TGTGCCTGGACAACCGGGACTCTGTACAATGAGCAGTTCTTC; CDR3: CAWTTGTLYNEQFF; J: TRBJ2-1; V: TRBV30; size: .; D: .
DNA: TGTGCCAGCAGCTTAAACGGCGGGGGACGGAGCACTGAAGCTTTCTTT; CDR3: CASSLNGGGRSTEAFF; J: TRBJ1-1; V: TRBV7-3; size: few; D: .
DNA: TGTGCCAGCAGCAAGGACACTGACTACGAGCAGTACTTC; CDR3: CASSKDTDYEQYF; J: TRBJ2-7; V: TRBV6-4; size: .; D: .
DNA: TGTGCCTGGGGACGCCCTGGGACAGGGGGATACTACGAGCAGTACTTC; CDR3: CAWGRPGTGGYYEQYF; J: TRBJ2-7; V: TRBV30; size: .; D: TRBD1
DNA: TGTGCCATCAGTGTTTTCGGGGGGGACAGGGTTTATAGCAATCAGCCCCAGCATTTT; CDR3: CAISVFGGDRVYSNQPQHF; J: TRBJ1-5; V: TRBV10-3; size: .; D: TRBD1
DNA: TGTGCCAGCACGGGGACTAGCGGGCCTGTTCTCACAGATACGCAGTATTTT; CDR3: CASTGTSGPVLTDTQYF; J: TRBJ2-3; V: TRBV9; size: .; D: TRBD2
DNA: TGTGCCAGCAGTTCCATTATTGGGACAGGGTGGAAGGAGACCCAGTACTTC; CDR3: CASSSIIGTGWKETQYF; J: TRBJ2-5; V: TRBV28; size: .; D: TRBD1
DNA: TGCGCCAGCAGCCCTCCCCCCGGGGAGCTGTTTTTT; CDR3: CASSPPPGELFF; J: TRBJ2-2; V: TRBV4-1; size: .; D: .
DNA: TGCAGTGCTAGGTTTCGCTACGAGCAGTACTTC; CDR3: CSARFRYEQYF; J: TRBJ2-7; V: TRBV20-1; size: .; D: .
DNA: TGTGCCAGCAGTCAATGGACAGGGAGAAATGAGCAGTTCTTC; CDR3: CASSQWTGRNEQFF; J: TRBJ2-1; V: TRBV27; size: once; D: TRBD1
DNA: TGTGCCAGCTCACCTTACAGGATGTCTGGGGCCAACGTCCTGACTTTC; CDR3: CASSPYRMSGANVLTF; J: TRBJ2-6; V: TRBV18; size: few; D: .
DNA: TGTGCCAGCAGCTTGGTGGGCAGGGTGGGGAAACAGCCCCAGCATTTT; CDR3: CASSLVGRVGKQPQHF; J: TRBJ1-5; V: TRBV5-4; size: once; D: .
DNA: TGCCCCAGCAGCTTCCGTTACGGGGGAGACGCTGAAGCTTTCTTT; CDR3: CPSSFRYGGDAEAFF; J: TRBJ1-1; V: TRBV5-1; size: .; D: .
DNA: TGTGCCAGCAGTCCTTCGAACACCGGGGAGCTGTTTTTT; CDR3: CASSPSNTGELFF; J: TRBJ2-2; V: TRBV6-4; size: .; D: .
DNA: TGTGCCAGCAGCTTAGGGAGACAGGTTTCCGGCTACACCTTC; CDR3: CASSLGRQVSGYTF; J: TRBJ1-2; V: TRBV7-8; size: .; D: .
DNA: TGCGCCAGCAGCCCCAGACAGGGGTGGGTTTCAGATACGCAGTATTTT; CDR3: CASSPRQGWVSDTQYF; J: TRBJ2-3; V: TRBV4-3; size: .; D: TRBD1
DNA: TGTGCCAGTAGTAGCTGGGGACTAGCGGGAGGTTCTGGGGCCAACGTCCTGACTTTC; CDR3: CASSSWGLAGGSGANVLTF; J: TRBJ2-6; V: TRBV19; size: .; D: TRBD2
DNA: TGTGCCAGTGAGAACAGGGGGCGGACTAATGAAAAACTGTTTTTT; CDR3: CASENRGRTNEKLFF; J: TRBJ1-4; V: TRBV19; size: few; D: TRBD1
DNA: TGCGCCAGCAGCTTGGTAGGGGCGAACACCGGGGAGCTGTTTTTT; CDR3: CASSLVGANTGELFF; J: TRBJ2-2; V: TRBV5-1; size: few; D: .
DNA: TGTGCCAGCAGCCACTACGGGACAGGGTACGAGCAGTACTTC; CDR3: CASSHYGTGYEQYF; J: TRBJ2-7; V: TRBV4-2; size: .; D: TRBD1
DNA: TGTGCCAGCAAGACAGGGGCCAGGGAGAATGAGCAGTTCTTC; CDR3: CASKTGARENEQFF; J: TRBJ2-1; V: TRBV6-1; size: once; D: TRBD1
DNA: TGTGCCAGCAGATATCAGGCCGAGTTGAACACTGAAGCTTTCTTT; CDR3: CASRYQAELNTEAFF; J: TRBJ1-1; V: TRBV7-2; size: .; D: .
DNA: TGTGCCAGCAGGGGACTAGCGGGAGTCGTGGAGACCCAGTACTTC; CDR3: CASRGLAGVVETQYF; J: TRBJ2-5; V: TRBV6-1; size: .; D: TRBD2
DNA: TGTGCCAGCAGTACACAGATTAACTATGGCTACACCTTC; CDR3: CASSTQINYGYTF; J: TRBJ1-2; V: TRBV2; size: few; D: .
DNA: TGCGCCAGCAGCTCCTCAAAGAGCTCCTACAATGAGCAGTTCTTC; CDR3: CASSSSKSSYNEQFF; J: TRBJ2-1; V: TRBV5-1; size: .; D: .
DNA: TGTGCCAGCAGCTCCACCCACAGGGGGCCCTACGAGCAGTACTTC; CDR3: CASSSTHRGPYEQYF; J: TRBJ2-7; V: TRBV11-2; size: few; D: TRBD1
DNA: TGTGCCAGCAGCGCTTCACAGGGGCCATCCTACGAGCAGTACTTC; CDR3: CASSASQGPSYEQYF; J: TRBJ2-7; V: TRBV9; size: few; D: TRBD1
DNA: TGTGCCAGCAGTTTTGTGGCTTCTTCAGGGATGAACACTGAAGCTTTCTTT; CDR3: CASSFVASSGMNTEAFF; J: TRBJ1-1; V: TRBV28; size: few; D: .
DNA: TGTGCCAGCAGCCCGGTCCGCGGGGGGGTCGAGACCCAGTACTTC; CDR3: CASSPVRGGVETQYF; J: TRBJ2-5; V: TRBV7-3; size: .; D: TRBD2
DNA: TGTGCCACCAGCAGTCGCCACGTTGGAGACGTAAACTATGGCTACCCCTTC; CDR3: CATSSRHVGDVNYGYPF; J: TRBJ1-2; V: TRBV15; size: .; D: .
DNA: TGTGCCAGCAGTTACTCGATCGTAGGAGGAGATACGCAGTATTTT; CDR3: CASSYSIVGGDTQYF; J: TRBJ2-3; V: TRBV6-5; size: few; D: .
DNA: TGTGCCAGCAGCTTAACTAGCGGGAGTTACGAGCAGTACTTC; CDR3: CASSLTSGSYEQYF; J: TRBJ2-7; V: TRBV7-2; size: .; D: TRBD2
DNA: TGTGCCAGCAGCTTAGGCGGTACGCAGTATTTT; CDR3: CASSLGGTQYF; J: TRBJ2-3; V: TRBV7-8; size: .; D: .
DNA: TGTGCCAGTAGGACCTGGACAGGCCTTGTTTATGGCTACACCTTC; CDR3: CASRTWTGLVYGYTF; J: TRBJ1-2; V: TRBV19; size: .; D: TRBD1
DNA: TGCAGCGTTAACTTACCCACAGATACGCAGTATTTT; CDR3: CSVNLPTDTQYF; J: TRBJ2-3; V: TRBV29-1; size: .; D: .
DNA: TGTGCCAGCAGCTTAGCCTCTAGCGCAGGGTTTACTGAAGCTTTCTTT; CDR3: CASSLASSAGFTEAFF; J: TRBJ1-1; V: TRBV7-6; size: .; D: .
DNA: TGTGCCAGCAGCCAACCAGGAGGGGAGCAGTACTTC; CDR3: CASSQPGGEQYF; J: TRBJ2-7; V: TRBV13; size: few; D: .
DNA: TGCGCCAGCAGCCAGGGCCCCGGACTAGTTGGTTCCTACGAGCAGTACTTC; CDR3: CASSQGPGLVGSYEQYF; J: TRBJ2-7; V: TRBV4-1; size: few; D: TRBD2
DNA: TGCAGCGTTGACCTGGCAGGGGTCGGTTACGAGCAGTACTTC; CDR3: CSVDLAGVGYEQYF; J: TRBJ2-7; V: TRBV29-1; size: once; D: .
DNA: TGTGCCAGCAGCGTAGCTTTCCAACAGGGTTACGATGGCTACACCTTC; CDR3: CASSVAFQQGYDGYTF; J: TRBJ1-2; V: TRBV9; size: .; D: .
DNA: TGTGCCAGAAGCTTTGTTATCGGCAGGGTCGGGGAGCTGTTTTTT; CDR3: CARSFVIGRVGELFF; J: TRBJ2-2; V: TRBV5-3; size: .; D: .
DNA: TGTGCCAGCTCACCACTTATACGGACACCCTGGGAGACCCAGTACTTC; CDR3: CASSPLIRTPWETQYF; J: TRBJ2-5; V: TRBV18; size: .; D: .
DNA: TGTGCCAGTAGTACAACAGGGTCGGAGACCCAGTACTTC; CDR3: CASSTTGSETQYF; J: TRBJ2-5; V: TRBV19; size: .; D: .
DNA: TGTGCCATGAGTACCGATGTGGGGGGGTTCGGTGAGCAGTTCTTC; CDR3: CAMSTDVGGFGEQFF; J: TRBJ2-1; V: TRBV10-3; size: .; D: TRBD2